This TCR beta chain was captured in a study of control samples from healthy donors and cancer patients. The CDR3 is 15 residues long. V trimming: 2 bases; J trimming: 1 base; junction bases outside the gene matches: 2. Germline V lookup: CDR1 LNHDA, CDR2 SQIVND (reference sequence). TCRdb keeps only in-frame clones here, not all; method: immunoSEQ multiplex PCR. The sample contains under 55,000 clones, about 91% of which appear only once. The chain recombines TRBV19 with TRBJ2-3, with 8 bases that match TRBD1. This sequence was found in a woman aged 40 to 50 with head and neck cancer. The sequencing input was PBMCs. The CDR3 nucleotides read TGTGCCAGTAGTATAACGGACAGGGGCACAGATACGCAGTATTTT. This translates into CASSITDRGTDTQYF. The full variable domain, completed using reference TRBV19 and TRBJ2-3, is DGGITQSPKYLFRKEGQNVTLSCEQNLNHDAMYWYRQDPGQGLRLIYYSQIVNDFQKGDIAEGYSVSREKKESFPLTVTSAQKNPTAFYLCASSITDRGTDTQYFGPGTRLTVL.